This T cell receptor (beta chain) was found in a study of blood T cells in healthy people across ages. Study-wide points: As age increased, TCR beta diversity per million T cells fell in a roughly linear fashion. Unsorted PBMCs prevented conclusive naive versus antigen-experienced comparison.

Regarding this clonotype: No antigen is known for it.

The CDR3 is 15 amino acids. Germline V CDR1 and CDR2: DFQATT, SNEGSKA (reference sequence). Germline trimming cut 3 bases from V and 3 bases from J; bases unmatched to any gene: 6. Next came a second PCR, run for about 6 to 11 cycles, which used a sample-barcoded 5' primer along with a J-beta primer mix. Per-sample output comprised a minimum of 2.5 million paired-end reads containing CDR3. TCRdb re-derived calls from the 5' RACE reads in MiXCR, one entry per CDR3 protein. The sample consists of 1,500,000 or so distinct CDR3 sequences, approximately 43% of them appearing once. Every donor gave 9 to 10 milliliters of peripheral blood.

The V and J genes are TRBV20-1 and TRBJ2-4; the match to TRBD1 covers 9 bases. The sequence was collected from a young woman in good health. Material for sequencing was blood. The CDR3 DNA is TGCAGTGCTAGCCCCTGGACAGGGGACAAAAACATTCAGTACTTC. This codes for CSASPWTGDKNIQYF.